The 30 T cell receptor beta chains reported below all come from one sample, sequenced in a study of human T cells and chemical hapten exposure. TCRdb itself ran the RACE reads through MiXCR, one entry per CDR3 protein. Found here are about 350,000 distinct CDR3 sequences, about 5.4% of them singletons; the top ten hold around 8%. Time point of the sample: pre-sensitization, week 0. As for treatment: therapeutic diphenylcyclopropenone sensitization with weekly scalp DPC. The sample here was whole blood, taken in connection with sensitization to the hapten diphenylcyclopropenone (DPC). These receptors all come from a woman aged 18-30 years with alopecia areata. Some clones in this sample may be carry-over from other donors' samples.

The gene calls are TRBV7-2 and TRBJ2-7; TRBD2 matches at 11 bases. V lost 5 bases, J lost 3 bases, and 9 bases stayed unmatched. This CDR3 is 16 amino acids long. In germline, CDR1 is SGHTA, CDR2 FQGNSA. The CDR3 sequence: CASSPRGTSGLYEQYF. DNA for the CDR3: TGTGCCAGCAGCCCAAGGGGGACTAGCGGACTCTACGAGCAGTACTTC. Full variable domain (remainder filled in from reference TRBV7-2 and TRBJ2-7): GAGVSQSPSNKVTEKGKDVELRCDPISGHTALYWYRQSLGQGLEFLIYFQGNSAPDKSGLPSDRFSAERTGGSVSTLTIQRTQQEDSAVYLCASSPRGTSGLYEQYFGPGTRLTVT.

J is TRBJ1-5 and V is TRBV18; D is uncertain. V lost 5 bases and J 5 bases, leaving 19 bases between the germline ends. Germline values: CDR1 KGHSH, CDR2 LQKENI. CDR3 length: 16 amino acids. For the CDR3, the DNA is TGTGCCAGCTCATCCCTCGACTGGGATGGAGATCAGCCCCAGCATTTT. Translating gives CASSSLDWDGDQPQHF.

This chain links TRBV12-3 or TRBV12-4 with TRBJ2-1; D is tentatively TRBD1 or TRBD2 (6 bases each). The CDR3 contains 14 residues. The V end was cut by 4 bases, the J end by 4 bases, with 11 bases between. CDR3 region: CASSSTGAYNEQFF. Here the CDR3 DNA reads TGTGCCAGCAGTTCTACGGGGGCTTACAATGAGCAGTTCTTC.

This rearrangement joins TRBV7-9 to TRBJ1-4, with D perhaps matching TRBD1 (5 bases). This CDR3 has 17 residues. Germline loops: CDR1 SEHNR, CDR2 FQNEAQ (reference sequence). Trimming took off 5 bases at V and 8 bases at J, with 24 bases between the two ends. CDR3 protein: CASSRLRLRLEGEKLFF. CDR3 coding DNA: TGTGCCAGCAGCCGACTGCGCCTTAGGCTGGAGGGGGAAAAACTGTTTTTT.

The J gene is TRBJ2-6, the V gene TRBV18; no firm D call. Trimming took 0 bases from V and 0 from J, leaving 6 bases between them. Germline values: CDR1 KGHSH, CDR2 LQKENI. CDR3 length equals 16 residues. The CDR3 loop reads CASSPPGSSGANVLTF. The CDR3 DNA reads TGTGCCAGCTCACCACCGGGTAGCTCTGGGGCCAACGTCCTGACTTTC.

This chain connects TRBV4-1 to TRBJ2-7, with D uncertain. V shed 1 base and J shed 1 base, with 8 bases lying between them. Germline loops: CDR1 MGHRA, CDR2 YSYEKL. The CDR3 has 14 residues. In DNA form, the CDR3 reads TGCGCCAGCAGCCAAGTTGCAGATTCCTACGAGCAGTACTTC. It yields the protein CASSQVADSYEQYF.

This sequence joins TRBV12-3 or TRBV12-4 and TRBJ1-6; the D gene is possibly TRBD1 (6 bases). CDR3 length: 14 amino acids. Trimming removed 3 bases at V and 8 bases at J, with 11 bases between. The CDR3 is CASSFLDSYSPLHF. DNA for the CDR3: TGTGCCAGCAGTTTCCTGGACAGTTATTCACCCCTCCACTTT.

This clonotype showed up many times. The V call is TRBV7-8, the J call TRBJ1-1; 7 bases agree with TRBD1. Trimming cost V 7 bases and J 5 bases; bases outside gene matches: 13. This CDR3 spans 15 amino acids. The germline CDR1 and CDR2 sequences are SGHVS and FQNEAQ. The CDR3 nucleotides read TGTGCCAGCATCCTCAGACAGGGCTGGGGAACTGAAGCTTTCTTT. As protein: CASILRQGWGTEAFF.

This chain joins TRBV28 and TRBJ2-4; D is unresolved. From germline, CDR1 is MDHEN and CDR2 SYDVKM. Trimming took off 6 bases at V and 0 bases at J, with 15 bases between the two ends. The CDR3 loop spans 16 amino acids. The CDR3, as DNA: TGTGCCAGCAGCCTGCCGGGCGAAATAGCCAAAAACATTCAGTACTTC. Translating gives CASSLPGEIAKNIQYF.

This clonotype was recorded a few times. The chain carries TRBV6-2 or TRBV6-3 and TRBJ1-2; a weak D match, TRBD1 (5 bases). V was trimmed by 5 bases and J by 8 bases, leaving 18 bases between them. The V gene's germline CDR1 is MNHEY and CDR2 SVGEGT. This CDR3 is built from 14 residues. The DNA of the CDR3 is TGTGCCAGCAGTCCCGTTGGGGCAGCGAGAGGCTACACCTTC. Amino acid sequence: CASSPVGAARGYTF.

This clonotype came up a few times. This sequence joins TRBV11-2 and TRBJ2-3; TRBD2 aligns across 9 bases. The CDR3 extends over 19 amino acids. Germline V lookup: CDR1 SGHAT, CDR2 FQNNGV. The ends lost 2 bases at V and 0 bases at J; junction bases unmatched: 12. CDR3 loop: CASSLQTFAGGPSTDTQYF. CDR3 coding DNA: TGTGCCAGCAGCTTACAGACCTTTGCGGGGGGGCCGAGCACAGATACGCAGTATTTT.

Only a few counts were recorded for this clonotype. CDR3 sequence reads: CASSEKGAQGYTF. The CDR3 nucleotides read TGTGCCAGCAGTGAAAAGGGGGCGCAAGGCTACACCTTC. The V and J genes are TRBV6-1 and TRBJ1-2, with 7 positions matching TRBD1. This CDR3 contains 13 residues. In germline, CDR1 is MNHNS, CDR2 SASEGT. V lost 2 bases to trimming and J lost 8 bases; unmatched junction nucleotides: 5.

In its sample, this clonotype was seen a few times. The chain couples TRBV25-1 to TRBJ2-3; D call uncertain. This CDR3 is built from 17 residues. Germline V gene sequence: CDR1 MGHDK, CDR2 SYGVNS. The V and J ends lost 2 bases and 4 bases respectively, with 19 bases between them. The CDR3 loop reads CASSEGNRASTSDTQYF. CDR3 DNA sequence: TGTGCCAGCAGTGAAGGGAATAGAGCTAGTACTTCAGATACGCAGTATTTT.

At least ten counts were recorded for this clonotype. The chain links TRBV12-3 or TRBV12-4 to TRBJ2-1; perhaps TRBD2 as D (6 bases). V lost 8 bases, J lost 3 bases, and 11 bases lay in between. The CDR3 is 13 amino acids. CDR3 in DNA: TGTGCCAGCTGGGGGGATGGCTACAATGAGCAGTTCTTC. Its protein is CASWGDGYNEQFF.

This clonotype was observed a handful of times. The CDR3 DNA reads TGTGCCAGCAGCATCTTGGGGGCCTCTGGAAACACCATATATTTT. Residues: CASSILGASGNTIYF. V and J are TRBV7-2 and TRBJ1-3; D perhaps matches TRBD1 (6 bases). The CDR3 consists of 15 residues. Trimming stripped 5 bases from V and 0 bases from J, with 11 bases between. Germline V lookup: CDR1 SGHTA, CDR2 FQGNSA.

The rearrangement uses TRBV7-2 and TRBJ1-1, with 10 bases aligning to TRBD1. CDR1 SGHTA and CDR2 FQGNSA come from the germline V gene. This CDR3 has 15 amino acids. V shed 1 base, J shed 5 bases, and the junction held 4 bases outside the gene matches. CDR3 DNA sequence: TGTGCCAGCAGCTTAGAGTGGACAGGGGGGACTGAAGCTTTCTTT. It translates to CASSLEWTGGTEAFF.

This clonotype was picked up many times. The chain has TRBV6-6 and TRBJ2-2; 10 nucleotides match TRBD1. The germline gives CDR1 MNHNY, CDR2 SVGAGI (reference sequence). V shed 9 bases and J 1 base; nucleotides not matched to a gene: 11. This CDR3 has 17 amino acids. The CDR3 bases are TGTGCCAGTAAATCCCCCGGGACAGGGGTGAACACCGGGGAGCTGTTTTTT. It is translated as CASKSPGTGVNTGELFF.

The CDR3: CASSIKYREYNQPQHF. As DNA, the CDR3 is TGTGCCAGTAGTATTAAATACCGAGAGTACAATCAGCCCCAGCATTTT. This rearrangement joins TRBV19 to TRBJ1-5, with D hard to call. The V end was cut by 3 bases, the J end by 3 bases, with 15 bases between. The germline V gene has CDR1 LNHDA and CDR2 SQIVND (reference sequence). This CDR3 spans 16 amino acids.

V usage is TRBV27 and J usage is TRBJ2-3, with D maybe TRBD2 (5 bases). Trimming removed 6 bases at V and 4 bases at J, with 17 bases between. The CDR3 extends over 15 amino acids. The germline gives CDR1 MNHEY, CDR2 SMNVEV (reference sequence). This chain's CDR3 is CASSQNGLTPDTQYF. The DNA for the CDR3 is TGTGCCAGCAGCCAAAACGGACTTACCCCAGATACGCAGTATTTT.

There are a few counts of this clonotype. The chain recombines TRBV18 with TRBJ1-1, with a tentative D call TRBD1 (5 bases). Germline assignment: CDR1 KGHSH and CDR2 LQKENI. V was shortened by 7 bases and J by 1 base, with 13 bases between the two germline ends. There are 14 residues in the CDR3. The CDR3 sequence is CASYRDRENTEAFF. CDR3 DNA: TGTGCCAGCTACCGGGACCGCGAGAACACTGAAGCTTTCTTT.

The rearrangement uses TRBV18 and TRBJ2-5; no definite D call. Per the germline V gene, CDR1 is KGHSH and CDR2 is LQKENI. V was cut by 5 bases and J by 4 bases, with 5 bases left in between. The CDR3 has 11 amino acids. Here the CDR3 reads CASSSVETQYF. The CDR3 DNA reads as TGTGCCAGCTCATCCGTAGAGACCCAGTACTTC.

This clonotype was counted between two and nine times. The J gene is TRBJ1-4, the V gene TRBV12-3 or TRBV12-4; D remains unclear. The CDR3 sequence is 14 residues long. V lost 6 bases, J lost 6 bases, and 14 bases lay in between. Written as DNA, the CDR3 is TGTGCCAGCAGCCGGGGAGGGCTCGATGAAAAACTGTTTTTT. It is translated as CASSRGGLDEKLFF.

This clonotype was seen more than once but under ten times. The rearrangement joins TRBV4-3 to TRBJ1-5; D is unclear. Per germline, CDR1 LGHNA and CDR2 YSLEER. The CDR3 spans 13 residues. Trimming removed 0 bases at V and 6 bases at J, with 6 bases between. For the CDR3, the DNA is TGCGCCAGCAGCCAAGATCCGTCTCAGCCCCAGCATTTT. This translates into CASSQDPSQPQHF.

This clonotype was found many times. CDR3 region: CASTSRGLARGGTQYF. The CDR3 bases are TGTGCCAGCACCTCGAGGGGGCTAGCGAGAGGGGGGACCCAGTACTTC. This chain uses TRBV6-5 with TRBJ2-5, with D maybe TRBD1 (7 bases). Per germline, CDR1 MNHEY and CDR2 SVGAGI. The V gene lost 7 bases and the J gene lost 7 bases, with 25 bases spanning the gap. The CDR3 runs to 16 residues.

V is TRBV4-1 and J is TRBJ2-1, with no clear D. Trimming left V 3 bases short and J 8 bases short, with 14 bases between. The CDR3 is 14 amino acids. Germline V lookup: CDR1 MGHRA, CDR2 YSYEKL. In DNA form, the CDR3 reads TGCGCCAGCAGCCACCTGGCCGAGTCCTATGAGCAGTTCTTC. Translation: CASSHLAESYEQFF.

The genes are TRBV2 and TRBJ1-6; 7 bases are shared with TRBD1. The length of the CDR3 is 16 residues. CDR1 is SNHLY, CDR2 FYNNEI, per germline. J was trimmed by 8 bases and V by 6 bases; bases with no gene match: 13. CDR3 bases: TGTGCCAGCAGCAGCGGGACAGAGGTTCTGTATTCACCCCTCCACTTT. Its protein product is CASSSGTEVLYSPLHF.

This chain links TRBV5-1 with TRBJ1-6; possibly TRBD1 for D (5 bases). Trimming stripped 4 bases from V and 8 bases from J, with 16 bases between. The CDR3 contains 15 residues. CDR1 and CDR2 from the germline V gene are SGHRS and YFSETQ. The CDR3 loop reads CASSGGYDRDSPLHF. The CDR3 DNA follows: TGCGCCAGCAGCGGGGGATACGATCGAGATTCACCCCTCCACTTT. The entire variable domain, with the rest obtained from reference TRBV5-1 and TRBJ1-6, is as follows: KAGVTQTPRYLIKTRGQQVTLSCSPISGHRSVSWYQQTPGQGLQFLFEYFSETQRNKGNFPGRFSGRQFSNSRSEMNVSTLELGDSALYLCASSGGYDRDSPLHFGNGTRLTVT.

This clonotype was detected ten times or more. The V and J genes are TRBV5-6 and TRBJ1-1; D gene uncertain. The CDR3 is 13 amino acids. Trimming removed 2 bases at V and 5 bases at J, with 10 bases between. CDR1 SGHDT and CDR2 YYEEEE come from the germline V gene. The CDR3: CASSFGGMTEAFF. The DNA for the CDR3 is TGTGCCAGCAGCTTCGGAGGGATGACTGAAGCTTTCTTT.

The genes are TRBV5-4 and TRBJ1-2; D gene ambiguous. There are 15 residues in the CDR3. V lost 5 bases, J lost 0 bases, and 14 bases lay in between. CDR1 is SGHNT and CDR2 is YYREEE in the germline V gene (reference sequence). The CDR3 coding sequence is TGTGCCAGCAGTAAGGCGAGTAATACTAACTATGGCTACACCTTC. It codes for CASSKASNTNYGYTF. The whole variable domain, remainder taken from reference TRBV5-4 and TRBJ1-2, is ETGVTQSPTHLIKTRGQQVTLRCSSQSGHNTVSWYQQALGQGPQFIFQYYREEENGRGNFPPRFSGLQFPNYSSELNVNALELDDSALYLCASSKASNTNYGYTFGSGTRLTVV.

The rearrangement joins TRBV6-2 or TRBV6-3 to TRBJ2-3; tentative D call: TRBD2 (5 bases). CDR1 is MNHEY and CDR2 is SVGEGT in the germline V gene. Trimming shortened V by 4 bases and J by 0 bases, and 11 bases separated the two germline ends. This CDR3 has 15 residues. The CDR3, as DNA: TGTGCCAGCAGTTTCGGGATCACTAGCACAGATACGCAGTATTTT. Its protein is CASSFGITSTDTQYF.